The 32 T cell receptor beta chains in this list originate from one sample, sequenced in a study of blood T cell repertoires in COVID-19. Clones were sequenced by immunoSEQ multiplex PCR, and TCRdb holds only the in-frame ones, with some missing. Among some 180,000 clones listed, under 90% were seen once. Material for sequencing was peripheral blood. The receptors were gathered from a man aged 35-49 years with acute or convalescent COVID-19.

The chain employs TRBV24-1 and TRBJ1-4; no firm D call. The germline V gene has CDR1 KGHDR and CDR2 SFDVKD. With 3 bases removed from V and 8 bases from J, the gap between germline ends came to 12 bases. The CDR3 extends over 14 amino acids. The CDR3 nucleotides are TGTGCCACCAGTGATGCCTCAGGCGGGGAAAAACTGTTTTTT. The encoded protein is CATSDASGGEKLFF.

The rearrangement links TRBV30 to TRBJ1-6; 11 bases are shared with TRBD1. The CDR3 length is 16 residues. Germline trimming cut 2 bases from V and 9 bases from J; bases unmatched to any gene: 9. CDR1 GTSNPN and CDR2 SVGIG come from the germline V gene (reference sequence). CDR3 sequence: CAWSSGPGQGGSPLHF. The CDR3 DNA reads TGTGCCTGGAGTTCTGGGCCGGGACAGGGGGGTTCACCCCTCCACTTT.

The rearrangement joins TRBV6-2 or TRBV6-3 to TRBJ1-5; no clear D. V was trimmed by 5 bases and J by 4 bases, leaving 6 bases between them. This CDR3 is 12 amino acids long. From germline, CDR1 is MNHEY and CDR2 SVGEGT. CDR3 bases: TGTGCCAGCAGTAACCAGAATCAGCCCCAGCATTTT. Protein: CASSNQNQPQHF.

The chain uses TRBV6-5 and TRBJ2-3; 9 bases fit TRBD1. J lost 4 bases, V lost 4 bases, and 6 bases had no gene match. The CDR3 length is 15 residues. Looked up from germline, CDR1 is MNHEY and CDR2 is SVGAGI. The CDR3 protein is CASSFPGQGSDTQYF. For the CDR3, the DNA is TGTGCCAGCAGTTTTCCGGGACAGGGATCAGATACGCAGTATTTT.

This clone was found once. The DNA of the CDR3 is TGCGCCAGCAGTCAATTCAAGGCGGGGGGGGGCTTGGCGCAGTATTTT. It yields the protein CASSQFKAGGGLAQYF. This chain links TRBV23-1 with TRBJ2-3; 9 nucleotides align to TRBD2. TRBV23-1 is recorded as an ORF, its role being uncertain. Unmatched junction bases numbered 12, after V lost 1 base and J lost 10 bases. CDR3 length: 16 amino acids.

This chain connects TRBV12-3 or TRBV12-4 to TRBJ1-5; D remains ambiguous. This CDR3 region has 12 residues. V lost 4 bases, J lost 7 bases, and 8 bases lay in between. DNA of the CDR3: TGTGCCAGCAGTTCATTCGGGCAGCCCCAGCATTTT. It translates to CASSSFGQPQHF.

V gene TRBV7-2 combines with J gene TRBJ2-7, with D possibly being TRBD1 (6 bases). Trimming removed 5 bases at V and 3 bases at J, with 14 bases between. The CDR3 length is 14 residues. Germline lookup yields CDR1 SGHTA and CDR2 FQGNSA. CDR3 amino acids: CASSPRQDYYEQYF. CDR3 bases: TGTGCCAGCAGCCCAAGACAGGATTACTACGAGCAGTACTTC.

This clone was found a few times. The chain combines TRBV27 with TRBJ1-5, with TRBD1 as a possible D gene (5 bases). Trimming took off 3 bases at V and 5 bases at J, with 17 bases between the two ends. From germline, CDR1 is MNHEY and CDR2 SMNVEV (reference sequence). The CDR3 covers 16 residues. This CDR3 reads CASSLRSGNGDQPQHF. In DNA, the CDR3 is TGTGCCAGCAGTTTGAGGTCAGGGAACGGAGATCAGCCCCAGCATTTT.

The chain recombines TRBV6-4 with TRBJ1-2; D is undetermined. Germline-derived CDR1 and CDR2 are MRHNA and SNTAGT. CDR3 length equals 15 residues. The V gene lost 0 bases and the J gene lost 7 bases, with 15 bases spanning the gap. The DNA of the CDR3 is TGTGCCAGCAGTGACTCGGTGGGCTCGGGAAGTGGCTACACCTTC. Protein: CASSDSVGSGSGYTF.

The gene calls are TRBV30 and TRBJ2-5; no clear D. The V and J ends lost 3 bases and 5 bases respectively, with 19 bases between them. The CDR3 sequence is 15 residues long. The germline gives CDR1 GTSNPN, CDR2 SVGIG (reference sequence). The CDR3 is CAWSPATTRSETQYF. CDR3 sequence (DNA): TGTGCCTGGAGCCCAGCGACCACGCGGTCGGAGACCCAGTACTTC.

The CDR3 loop is CASSKQGDTEAFF. The CDR3, as DNA: TGTGCCAGCAGCAAACAGGGAGACACTGAAGCTTTCTTT. The rearrangement joins TRBV7-9 to TRBJ1-1, with a weak D call TRBD1 (6 bases). V lost 5 bases, J lost 3 bases, and 10 bases lay in between. CDR1 SEHNR and CDR2 FQNEAQ come from the germline V gene (reference sequence). There are 13 residues in the CDR3.

This clone showed up just once. Additional DNA sequences in this sample encode the identical CDR3. CDR3 protein: CASSIGGGNEQFF. CDR3 DNA: TGTGCCAGTAGTATCGGGGGAGGCAATGAGCAGTTCTTC. The chain employs TRBV19 and TRBJ2-1; a weak D match, TRBD2 (6 bases). Germline CDR1 reads LNHDA; CDR2 reads SQIVND (reference sequence). V dropped 3 bases and J dropped 6 bases, with 9 bases sitting between them. The CDR3 contains 13 residues.

This clone was observed a single time. V is TRBV10-2 and J is TRBJ2-1; 8 positions match TRBD2. Unmatched junction bases numbered 4, after V lost 0 bases and J lost 6 bases. CDR3 length: 15 residues. CDR1 is WSHSY and CDR2 is SAAADI in the germline V gene. CDR3 coding DNA: TGCGCCAGCAGTGAGTCGAGCGGGGGCACCAATGAGCAGTTCTTC. Its protein is CASSESSGGTNEQFF.

The chain links TRBV20-1 to TRBJ2-7; the match to TRBD2 covers 9 bases. CDR1 is DFQATT, CDR2 SNEGSKA, per germline (reference sequence). V lost 3 bases and J lost 1; bases outside the gene matches: 4. The CDR3 spans 14 residues. CDR3 amino acids: CSASERGVSYEQYF. DNA for the CDR3: TGCAGTGCTAGTGAGCGGGGGGTTTCCTACGAGCAGTACTTC.

This chain uses TRBV27 with TRBJ2-5, with TRBD2 matching 8 bases. V shed 7 bases and J 5 bases; nucleotides not matched to a gene: 9. CDR1 and CDR2 from the germline V gene are MNHEY and SMNVEV (reference sequence). The CDR3 loop spans 14 amino acids. The CDR3: CASKNSGGPETQYF. CDR3 DNA sequence: TGTGCCAGCAAAAACTCGGGGGGGCCGGAGACCCAGTACTTC.

The chain is built from TRBV30 and TRBJ1-6; TRBD1 matches at 8 bases. The CDR3 runs to 16 residues. The ends lost 7 bases at V and 5 bases at J; junction bases unmatched: 13. CDR1 is GTSNPN, CDR2 SVGIG, per germline (reference sequence). CDR3 loop: CASRYLPGQDNSPLHF. In nucleotides, the CDR3 is TGTGCCTCCCGGTACCTCCCGGGACAGGATAATTCACCCCTCCACTTT.

V gene TRBV18 combines with J gene TRBJ2-2, with TRBD2 as a possible D gene (6 bases). CDR1 is KGHSH and CDR2 is LQKENI in the germline V gene. With 3 bases removed from V and 4 bases from J, the gap between germline ends came to 12 bases. CDR3 length: 15 residues. The CDR3: CASSPGIGGTGELFF. CDR3 DNA: TGTGCCAGCTCACCGGGGATCGGGGGCACCGGGGAGCTGTTTTTT.

The chain has TRBV28 and TRBJ1-2, with a possible D match to TRBD1 (6 bases). There are 15 residues in the CDR3. The germline gives CDR1 MDHEN, CDR2 SYDVKM. V was trimmed by 4 bases and J by 8 bases, leaving 20 bases between them. CDR3 region: CASSSSPPRGRGYTF. The CDR3 bases are TGTGCCAGCAGTTCCTCCCCTCCCAGGGGAAGGGGCTACACCTTC.

This clone was seen a handful of times. The CDR3 spells CASSQAGQVNSPLHF. The CDR3 DNA reads as TGTGCCAGCAGCCAAGCGGGACAGGTCAATTCACCCCTCCACTTT. The V and J genes are TRBV3-1 (or the pseudogene TRBV3-2) and TRBJ1-6; 8 bases line up with TRBD1. Germline lookup yields CDR1 LGHDT and CDR2 YNNKEL (reference sequence). The junction had 3 bases not matched to a gene; V was cut back by 1 base and J by 7 bases. The length of the CDR3 is 15 residues.

The sample holds a few counts of this clone. V and J are TRBV30 and TRBJ1-2, with 7 bases aligning to TRBD1. This CDR3 region has 14 residues. V dropped 5 bases and J dropped 8; count of bases not matched to a gene: 14. Germline V gene lookup returns CDR1 GTSNPN and CDR2 SVGIG (reference sequence). CDR3 DNA sequence: TGTGCCTGGGGGACAGACCATCCGGGTATGGGCTACACCTTC. This gives the protein CAWGTDHPGMGYTF.

The chain carries TRBV14 and TRBJ2-2, with 7 nucleotides matching TRBD2. Per the germline V gene, CDR1 is SGHDN and CDR2 is FVKESK. The CDR3 extends over 15 amino acids. The V and J ends lost 4 bases and 7 bases, in that order; junction bases with no gene match: 9. The CDR3 nucleotides are TGTGCCAGCAGCCCATGGGACGGGGGGAACGGGGAGCTGTTTTTT. This encodes CASSPWDGGNGELFF.

The chain recombines TRBV5-1 with TRBJ2-6; no clear D. CDR1 and CDR2 (germline): SGHRS, YFSETQ. The CDR3 is 15 amino acids. The V end was cut by 4 bases, the J end by 0 bases, with 8 bases between. The CDR3 DNA reads TGCGCCAGCAGCCCTCTTCCCTCTGGGGCCAACGTCCTGACTTTC. This sequence encodes CASSPLPSGANVLTF.

V usage is TRBV10-3 and J usage is TRBJ1-1; unclear D gene. The germline gives CDR1 ENHRY, CDR2 SYGVKD. Deletions cut 3 bases from V and 0 bases from J, with 8 bases between. The CDR3 has 14 amino acids. For the CDR3, the DNA is TGTGCCATCAGTGAACAGTCCATGAACACTGAAGCTTTCTTT. This sequence encodes CAISEQSMNTEAFF.

This sequence joins TRBV24-1 and TRBJ2-7, with 7 bases fitting TRBD2. Germline V gene data show CDR1 as KGHDR and CDR2 as SFDVKD. J gave up 0 bases and V 10 bases, and 5 bases lay outside the gene matches. This CDR3 contains 13 residues. This chain's CDR3 is CATGTGGSYEQYF. CDR3 bases: TGTGCCACAGGGACGGGAGGCTCCTACGAGCAGTACTTC.

V and J are TRBV14 and TRBJ1-1, with D unresolved. V was clipped by 1 base and J by 11 bases, with 17 bases between them. This CDR3 has 14 amino acids. The germline CDR1 and CDR2 sequences are SGHDN and FVKESK. CDR3 DNA sequence: TGTGCCAGCAGCCAAGGTCAACTGGTCACTCGGGCTTTCTTT. Its translation: CASSQGQLVTRAFF. Full variable domain (missing parts from reference TRBV14 and TRBJ1-1): EAGVTQFPSHSVIEKGQTVTLRCDPISGHDNLYWYRRVMGKEIKFLLHFVKESKQDESGMPNNRFLAERTGGTYSTLKVQPAELEDSGVYFCASSQGQLVTRAFFGQGTRLTVV.

CDR3 sequence reads: CASSSGGGRDRVVYGYTF. CDR3 sequence (DNA): TGTGCCAGCAGCTCCGGTGGCGGTCGGGACAGGGTTGTCTATGGCTACACCTTC. This sequence joins TRBV7-2 and TRBJ1-2; 9 bases align to TRBD1. Germline V gene data show CDR1 as SGHTA and CDR2 as FQGNSA. V was pared by 4 bases and J by 4 bases, with 16 bases of the junction left unmatched. The CDR3 has 18 amino acids.

The chain's CDR3 is CASSFSGGPTGELFF. The CDR3 nucleotides read TGTGCCAGCAGCTTTAGCGGGGGGCCGACCGGGGAGCTGTTTTTT. The chain employs TRBV7-9 and TRBJ2-2, with 10 bases fitting TRBD2. The germline V gene has CDR1 SEHNR and CDR2 FQNEAQ (reference sequence). The V segment lost 3 bases and the J segment 5 bases; nucleotides outside the gene matches: 3. The CDR3 length is 15 residues. Full variable domain (missing parts from reference TRBV7-9 and TRBJ2-2): DTGVSQNPRHKITKRGQNVTFRCDPISEHNRLYWYRQTLGQGPEFLTYFQNEAQLEKSRLLSDRFSAERPKGSFSTLEIQRTEQGDSAMYLCASSFSGGPTGELFFGEGSRLTVL.

This clone was seen only once. The chain employs TRBV6-6 and TRBJ2-1, with D perhaps matching TRBD1 (5 bases). Germline CDR1 is MNHNY and CDR2 is SVGAGI (reference sequence). The CDR3 loop spans 13 amino acids. Trimming left V 6 bases short and J 4 bases short, with 10 bases between. The CDR3 region is CASSLTAYNEQFF. The CDR3 DNA reads TGTGCCAGCAGCCTGACAGCTTACAATGAGCAGTTCTTC.

This rearrangement joins TRBV11-2 to TRBJ1-4; D not certain. V shed 5 bases and J shed 2 bases, with 6 bases lying between them. This CDR3 is built from 13 residues. Germline assignment: CDR1 SGHAT and CDR2 FQNNGV. The CDR3 spells CASSPLTNEKLFF. The DNA of the CDR3 is TGTGCCAGCAGCCCCTTGACTAATGAAAAACTGTTTTTT. Based on the CDR3 plus reference TRBV11-2 and TRBJ1-4, the full variable domain is EAGVAQSPRYKIIEKRQSVAFWCNPISGHATLYWYQQILGQGPKLLIQFQNNGVVDDSQLPKDRFSAERLKGVDSTLKIQPAKLEDSAVYLCASSPLTNEKLFFGSGTQLSVL.

CDR3 residues: CAWSADMNTEAFF. The DNA of the CDR3 is TGTGCCTGGAGTGCAGACATGAACACTGAAGCTTTCTTT. J is TRBJ1-1 and V is TRBV30; D call uncertain. V was shortened by 1 base and J by 0 bases, with 6 bases between the two germline ends. The CDR3 is 13 amino acids. Germline CDR1 is GTSNPN and CDR2 is SVGIG (reference sequence).

Of note for this clone: Other DNA variants within this sample encode the same CDR3. V usage is TRBV5-1 and J usage is TRBJ2-3; D not certain. Germline assignment: CDR1 SGHRS and CDR2 YFSETQ. The CDR3 covers 14 residues. Trimming left V 4 bases short and J 0 bases short, with 9 bases between. CDR3 nucleotide sequence: TGCGCCAGCAGCCTAGACCCAAGCACAGATACGCAGTATTTT. The encoded protein is CASSLDPSTDTQYF. Looking up the rest from reference TRBV5-1 and TRBJ2-3 gives the full variable domain: KAGVTQTPRYLIKTRGQQVTLSCSPISGHRSVSWYQQTPGQGLQFLFEYFSETQRNKGNFPGRFSGRQFSNSRSEMNVSTLELGDSALYLCASSLDPSTDTQYFGPGTRLTVL.

This sequence joins TRBV6-2 or TRBV6-3 and TRBJ2-3; TRBD1 agrees at 8 bases. Trimming at V came to 4 bases and at J to 11 bases, leaving 5 bases not matched to a gene. The CDR3 sequence is 12 residues long. Germline V CDR1 and CDR2: MNHEY, SVGEGT. This CDR3 reads CASSWSGGVQYF. Written as DNA, the CDR3 is TGTGCCAGCAGTTGGTCAGGGGGCGTGCAGTATTTT.